This T cell receptor beta chain derives from a study of T cell changes during pregnancy in multiple sclerosis. Germline V gene data show CDR1 as SEHNR and CDR2 as FQNEAQ (reference sequence). CDR3 length: 15 amino acids. V lost 5 bases to trimming and J lost 7 bases, with 21 bases between them. Profiling relied on immunoSEQ multiplex PCR, and the TCRdb table lists in-frame clones only, not all of them. The data contain about 39,000 clones, almost 95% of them singletons. The chain combines TRBV7-9 with TRBJ2-7; D may be TRBD1 (6 bases). The material sequenced was CD4+ T cells from peripheral blood mononuclear cells, taken after pregnancy. The clonotype originates from a female donor with multiple sclerosis, enrolled in a pregnancy study. CDR3 protein: CASSAGTRSLGEQYF. As DNA, the CDR3 is TGTGCCAGCAGCGCCGGGACACGATCCCTGGGAGAGCAGTACTTC.